Sequencing of this TCR beta chain was carried out in a study of blood T cell repertoires in COVID-19. Assay used: immunoSEQ multiplex PCR; TCRdb lists only in-frame clones, some missing. The table has around 340,000 clones, around 88% seen once. V lost 7 bases and J lost 5, with 12 bases in between. Germline lookup yields CDR1 SNHLY and CDR2 FYNNEI. The CDR3 has 13 amino acids. The rearrangement uses TRBV2 and TRBJ2-1; maybe TRBD2 (5 bases). The specimen was peripheral blood. This clonotype was sampled from a man aged 25 to 40 with active or convalescent COVID-19. DNA for the CDR3: TGTGCCAGCATGACCCCGGGGAACAATGAGCAGTTCTTC. Its translation is CASMTPGNNEQFF.